This T cell receptor beta chain was retrieved from a study of low-dose radiotherapy and immunotherapy resistance in tumors. Across the whole study: Radiation delivery to Cohort 1 consisted of 0.5 Gy per fraction every 2 weeks, summing to 6.5 Gy.

Time point meaning: after trial treatment. Treatment defined: LDRT plus nivolumab, ipilimumab, low-dose cyclophosphamide and aspirin (RACIN trial). This clonotype was seen repeatedly, ten times or more. For amplifying TCRs, the PCR ran for about 20 cycles with Phusion, which was used together with a constant-region primer and the adapter on the V primers. TCRdb re-analysed the reads in MiXCR, keeping a single row per CDR3 protein. Of roughly 52,000 distinct CDR3 sequences in the sample, 33% are singletons; the top ten hold around 8%. The CDR3 totals 14 residues. V was cut by 5 bases and J by 5 bases, with 13 bases left in between. Germline V gives CDR1 SGHTA, CDR2 FQGNSA.

The sample in question was PBMCs, obtained after low-dose radiotherapy plus immunotherapy. The gene calls are TRBV7-2 and TRBJ1-5; tentative D call: TRBD1 (5 bases). The TCR comes from a male donor with rectosigmoid adenocarcinoma. The CDR3 sequence: CASSQGVGDQPQHF. The CDR3 region has the DNA TGTGCCAGCAGCCAAGGGGTGGGGGATCAGCCCCAGCATTTT. The full variable domain, completed using reference TRBV7-2 and TRBJ1-5, is GAGVSQSPSNKVTEKGKDVELRCDPISGHTALYWYRQSLGQGLEFLIYFQGNSAPDKSGLPSDRFSAERTGGSVSTLTIQRTQQEDSAVYLCASSQGVGDQPQHFGDGTRLSIL.